This is a list of T cell receptor beta chains from one sample in a study of blood T cell repertoires in COVID-19. Generated by immunoSEQ multiplex PCR, the TCRdb table keeps only in-frame clones and is missing some. This table holds roughly 34,000 clones, approximately 71% found once. Sequencing was carried out using peripheral blood. The receptors originated from a human donor in a cohort sampled during active COVID-19. The CDR3 runs from the conserved cysteine through the conserved F or W. The order of the fields is CDR3 length, V gene, D gene, clone size, J gene, CDR3 protein, CDR3 DNA. The D gene is left open where the match is weak. Clone size is given for some rows only: seen once, a few or many times, or a class if the clone is expanded.

cdr3_length: 11
v_call: TRBV12-3/TRBV12-4
d_call: -
clone_size: -
j_call: TRBJ2-7
cdr3_aa: CASSWRYEQYF
cdr3_nt: TGTGCCAGCAGTTGGAGGTACGAGCAGTACTTC

cdr3_length: 20
v_call: TRBV4-3
d_call: -
clone_size: once
j_call: TRBJ2-4
cdr3_aa: CASSQVLKGVTILAKNIQYF
cdr3_nt: TGCGCCAGCAGCCAAGTTCTCAAGGGGGTTACTATTCTAGCCAAAAACATTCAGTACTTC

cdr3_length: 19
v_call: TRBV4-1
d_call: TRBD1
clone_size: -
j_call: TRBJ2-1
cdr3_aa: CASSQERDRGPFSYNEQFF
cdr3_nt: TGCGCCAGCAGCCAAGAACGGGACAGGGGCCCTTTTTCCTACAATGAGCAGTTCTTC

cdr3_length: 15
v_call: TRBV6-5
d_call: TRBD1
clone_size: -
j_call: TRBJ2-5
cdr3_aa: CASSFPGQGQETQYF
cdr3_nt: TGTGCCAGCAGTTTCCCGGGACAGGGACAAGAGACCCAGTACTTC

cdr3_length: 15
v_call: TRBV30
d_call: TRBD2
clone_size: -
j_call: TRBJ2-1
cdr3_aa: CAWARGTSGFDEQFF
cdr3_nt: TGTGCCTGGGCTCGAGGAACTAGCGGTTTCGATGAGCAGTTCTTC

cdr3_length: 13
v_call: TRBV5-1
d_call: -
clone_size: -
j_call: TRBJ2-1
cdr3_aa: CASSVGQNNEQFF
cdr3_nt: TGCGCCAGCAGCGTAGGACAGAACAATGAGCAGTTCTTC

cdr3_length: 16
v_call: TRBV6-5
d_call: -
clone_size: -
j_call: TRBJ2-1
cdr3_aa: CASSYPDPNKYNEQFF
cdr3_nt: TGTGCCAGCAGTTACCCCGATCCGAACAAATACAATGAGCAGTTCTTC

cdr3_length: 13
v_call: TRBV18
d_call: TRBD1
clone_size: -
j_call: TRBJ1-2
cdr3_aa: CASAQGANYGYTF
cdr3_nt: TGTGCCAGCGCACAGGGGGCTAACTATGGCTACACCTTC

cdr3_length: 15
v_call: TRBV19
d_call: TRBD1
clone_size: few
j_call: TRBJ2-1
cdr3_aa: CASSSRDSSYNEQFF
cdr3_nt: TGTGCCAGTAGTAGTAGGGACAGCTCCTACAATGAGCAGTTCTTC

cdr3_length: 15
v_call: TRBV13
d_call: TRBD1
clone_size: -
j_call: TRBJ2-6
cdr3_aa: CASSFRGSGANVLTF
cdr3_nt: TGTGCCAGCAGCTTCAGGGGGTCTGGGGCCAACGTCCTGACTTTC

cdr3_length: 15
v_call: TRBV18
d_call: TRBD2
clone_size: -
j_call: TRBJ2-7
cdr3_aa: CASSPPSGGAHEQYF
cdr3_nt: TGTGCCAGCTCACCACCTAGCGGGGGGGCCCACGAGCAGTACTTC

cdr3_length: 14
v_call: TRBV19
d_call: -
clone_size: -
j_call: TRBJ2-1
cdr3_aa: CASSSRDILNEQFF
cdr3_nt: TGTGCCAGTAGCTCCCGGGACATACTAAATGAGCAGTTCTTC

cdr3_length: 16
v_call: TRBV18
d_call: -
clone_size: once
j_call: TRBJ2-6
cdr3_aa: CASSRWGGTGANVLTF
cdr3_nt: TGTGCCAGCTCACGGTGGGGGGGCACTGGGGCCAACGTCCTGACTTTC

cdr3_length: 15
v_call: TRBV4-2
d_call: -
clone_size: -
j_call: TRBJ2-4
cdr3_aa: CASSQPGVAKNIQYF
cdr3_nt: TGTGCCAGCAGCCAGCCGGGGGTAGCCAAAAACATTCAGTACTTC

cdr3_length: 15
v_call: TRBV15
d_call: TRBD1
clone_size: -
j_call: TRBJ2-5
cdr3_aa: CATTPDRGGPGTQYF
cdr3_nt: TGTGCCACCACCCCCGACAGGGGGGGCCCAGGGACCCAGTACTTC

cdr3_length: 18
v_call: TRBV4-2
d_call: TRBD2
clone_size: -
j_call: TRBJ2-1
cdr3_aa: CASSQGVSGGISYNEQFF
cdr3_nt: TGTGCCAGCAGCCAAGGGGTTAGCGGGGGGATTTCGTACAATGAGCAGTTCTTC

cdr3_length: 13
v_call: TRBV2
d_call: -
clone_size: -
j_call: TRBJ2-2
cdr3_aa: CASSRRGLGELFF
cdr3_nt: TGTGCCAGCAGCCGCCGGGGGTTAGGGGAGCTGTTTTTT

cdr3_length: 13
v_call: TRBV28
d_call: -
clone_size: -
j_call: TRBJ1-2
cdr3_aa: CASSLGAVYGYTF
cdr3_nt: TGTGCCAGCAGTTTAGGGGCAGTTTATGGCTACACCTTC

cdr3_length: 15
v_call: TRBV9
d_call: TRBD1
clone_size: -
j_call: TRBJ1-2
cdr3_aa: CASSVGGQGARGYTF
cdr3_nt: TGTGCCAGCAGCGTAGGGGGACAGGGGGCGAGAGGCTACACCTTC

cdr3_length: 17
v_call: TRBV19
d_call: TRBD2
clone_size: -
j_call: TRBJ2-1
cdr3_aa: CASSIGGPSGSYNEQFF
cdr3_nt: TGTGCCAGTAGTATAGGGGGCCCAAGCGGGAGTTACAATGAGCAGTTCTTC

cdr3_length: 17
v_call: TRBV28
d_call: TRBD2
clone_size: few
j_call: TRBJ2-1
cdr3_aa: CASSPLPKAGGYNEQFF
cdr3_nt: TGTGCCAGCAGCCCCCTCCCGAAAGCGGGAGGCTACAATGAGCAGTTCTTC

cdr3_length: 15
v_call: TRBV11-3
d_call: TRBD1
clone_size: -
j_call: TRBJ2-2
cdr3_aa: CASSLGQGTAGELFF
cdr3_nt: TGTGCCAGCAGCTTAGGACAGGGAACGGCCGGGGAGCTGTTTTTT